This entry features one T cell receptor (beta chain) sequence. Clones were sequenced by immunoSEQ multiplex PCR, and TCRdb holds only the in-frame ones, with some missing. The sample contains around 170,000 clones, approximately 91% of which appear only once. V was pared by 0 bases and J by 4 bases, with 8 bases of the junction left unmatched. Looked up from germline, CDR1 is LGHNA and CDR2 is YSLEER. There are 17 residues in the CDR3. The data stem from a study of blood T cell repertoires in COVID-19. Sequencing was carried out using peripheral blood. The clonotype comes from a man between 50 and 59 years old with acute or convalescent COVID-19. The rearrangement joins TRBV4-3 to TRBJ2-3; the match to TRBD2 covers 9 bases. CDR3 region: CASSQDRAGGLSDTQYF. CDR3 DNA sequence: TGCGCCAGCAGCCAAGATCGGGCGGGGGGGCTGTCAGATACGCAGTATTTT.